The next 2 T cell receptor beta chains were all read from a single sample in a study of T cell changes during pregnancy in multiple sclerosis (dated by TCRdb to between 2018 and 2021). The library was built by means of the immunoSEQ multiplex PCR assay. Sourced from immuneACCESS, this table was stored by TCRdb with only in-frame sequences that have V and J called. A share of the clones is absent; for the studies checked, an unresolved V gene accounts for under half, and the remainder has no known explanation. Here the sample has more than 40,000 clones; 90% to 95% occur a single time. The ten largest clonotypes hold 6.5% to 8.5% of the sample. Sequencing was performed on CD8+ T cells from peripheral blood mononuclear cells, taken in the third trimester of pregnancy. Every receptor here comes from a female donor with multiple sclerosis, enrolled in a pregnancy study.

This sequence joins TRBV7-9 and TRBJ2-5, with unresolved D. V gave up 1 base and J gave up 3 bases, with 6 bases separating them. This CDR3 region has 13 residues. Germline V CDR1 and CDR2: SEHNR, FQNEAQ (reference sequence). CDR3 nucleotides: TGTGCCAGCAGCTTAGTAGCCGAAGAGACCCAGTACTTC. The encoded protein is CASSLVAEETQYF. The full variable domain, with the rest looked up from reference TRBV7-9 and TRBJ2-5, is DTGVSQNPRHKITKRGQNVTFRCDPISEHNRLYWYRQTLGQGPEFLTYFQNEAQLEKSRLLSDRFSAERPKGSFSTLEIQRTEQGDSAMYLCASSLVAEETQYFGPGTRLLVL.

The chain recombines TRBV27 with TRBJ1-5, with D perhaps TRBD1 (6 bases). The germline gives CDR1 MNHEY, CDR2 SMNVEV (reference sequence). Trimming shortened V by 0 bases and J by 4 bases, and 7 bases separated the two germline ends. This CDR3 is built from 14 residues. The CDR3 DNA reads TGTGCCAGCAGTTTATCCCAGGGGAATCAGCCCCAGCATTTT. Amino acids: CASSLSQGNQPQHF.